This entry features one T cell receptor beta chain sequence. This sample is part of a study of T cells after somatic rescue of genetic block. Clones were sequenced by immunoSEQ multiplex PCR, and TCRdb holds only the in-frame ones, with some missing. Among 45,000 to 55,000 clones listed, approximately 96% were seen once. Between the trimmed V and J ends, which lost 3 bases and 4 bases, there was a span of 6 bases. This CDR3 contains 13 residues. Per the germline V gene, CDR1 is KGHSH and CDR2 is LQKENI. V usage is TRBV18 and J usage is TRBJ1-4; D is uncertain. The clonotype was recovered from a child younger than two. The sequenced sample was peripheral blood mononuclear cells (PBMCs). The DNA of the CDR3 is TGTGCCAGCTCACCGACCATTAATGAAAAACTGTTTTTT. Its protein is CASSPTINEKLFF.